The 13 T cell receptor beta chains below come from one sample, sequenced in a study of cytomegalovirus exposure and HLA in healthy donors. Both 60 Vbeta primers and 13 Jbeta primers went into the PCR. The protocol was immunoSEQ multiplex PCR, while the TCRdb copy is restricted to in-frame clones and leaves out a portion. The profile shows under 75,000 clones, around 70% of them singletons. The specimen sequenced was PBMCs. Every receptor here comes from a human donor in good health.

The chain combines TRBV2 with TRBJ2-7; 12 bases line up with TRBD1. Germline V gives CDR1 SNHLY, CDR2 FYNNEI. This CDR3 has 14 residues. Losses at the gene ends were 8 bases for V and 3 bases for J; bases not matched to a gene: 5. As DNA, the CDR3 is TGTGCCAGCGGGGGGGACAGGGGGCTCTACGAGCAGTACTTC. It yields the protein CASGGDRGLYEQYF.

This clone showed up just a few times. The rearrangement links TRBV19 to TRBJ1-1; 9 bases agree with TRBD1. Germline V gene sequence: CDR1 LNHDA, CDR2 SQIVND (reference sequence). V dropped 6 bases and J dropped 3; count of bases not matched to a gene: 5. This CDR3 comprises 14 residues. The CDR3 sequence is CASRRDRVYTEAFF. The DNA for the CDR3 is TGTGCCAGTAGGCGGGACAGGGTATACACTGAAGCTTTCTTT.

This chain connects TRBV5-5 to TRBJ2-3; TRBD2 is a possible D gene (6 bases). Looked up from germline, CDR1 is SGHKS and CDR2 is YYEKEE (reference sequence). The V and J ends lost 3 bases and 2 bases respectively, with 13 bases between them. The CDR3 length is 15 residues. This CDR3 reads CASSWGAGDTDTQYF. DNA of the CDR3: TGTGCCAGCAGCTGGGGAGCGGGTGACACAGATACGCAGTATTTT.

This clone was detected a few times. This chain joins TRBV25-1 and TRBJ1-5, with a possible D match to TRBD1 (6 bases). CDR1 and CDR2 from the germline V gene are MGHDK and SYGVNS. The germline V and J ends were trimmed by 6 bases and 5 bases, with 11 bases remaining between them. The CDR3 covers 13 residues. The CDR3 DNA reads TGTGCCAGCAGACCGGACAGCGATCAGCCCCAGCATTTT. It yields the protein CASRPDSDQPQHF.

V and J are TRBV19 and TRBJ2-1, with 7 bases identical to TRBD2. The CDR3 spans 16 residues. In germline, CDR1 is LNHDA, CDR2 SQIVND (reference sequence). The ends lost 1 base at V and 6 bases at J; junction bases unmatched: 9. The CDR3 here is CASSIARLAIANEQFF. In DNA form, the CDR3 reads TGTGCCAGTAGTATAGCCCGACTAGCAATAGCCAATGAGCAGTTCTTC.

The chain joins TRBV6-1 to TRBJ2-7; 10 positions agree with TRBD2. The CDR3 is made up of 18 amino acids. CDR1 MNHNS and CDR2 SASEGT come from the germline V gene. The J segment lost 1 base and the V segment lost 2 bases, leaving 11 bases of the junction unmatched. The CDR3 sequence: CASSEWAGGAGGSYEQYF. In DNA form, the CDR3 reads TGTGCCAGCAGTGAATGGGCCGGCGGAGCGGGAGGGTCCTACGAGCAGTACTTC.

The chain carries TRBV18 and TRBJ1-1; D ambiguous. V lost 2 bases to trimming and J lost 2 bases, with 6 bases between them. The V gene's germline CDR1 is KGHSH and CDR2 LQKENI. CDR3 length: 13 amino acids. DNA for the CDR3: TGTGCCAGCTCACCAACGACTAACACTGAAGCTTTCTTT. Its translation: CASSPTTNTEAFF.

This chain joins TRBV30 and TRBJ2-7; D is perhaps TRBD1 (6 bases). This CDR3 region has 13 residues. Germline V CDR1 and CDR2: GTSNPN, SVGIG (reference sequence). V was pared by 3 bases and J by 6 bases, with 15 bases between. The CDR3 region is CAWSATGSGEQYF. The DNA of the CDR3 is TGTGCCTGGAGCGCCACAGGGAGTGGCGAGCAGTACTTC.

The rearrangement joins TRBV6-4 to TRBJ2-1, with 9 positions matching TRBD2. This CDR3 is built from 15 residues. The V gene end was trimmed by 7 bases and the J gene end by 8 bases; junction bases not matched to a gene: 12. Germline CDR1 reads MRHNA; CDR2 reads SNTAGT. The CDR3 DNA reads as TGTGCCAGCACCGCAAGTAGCGGGGGCTGGCATGAGCAGTTCTTC. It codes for CASTASSGGWHEQFF.

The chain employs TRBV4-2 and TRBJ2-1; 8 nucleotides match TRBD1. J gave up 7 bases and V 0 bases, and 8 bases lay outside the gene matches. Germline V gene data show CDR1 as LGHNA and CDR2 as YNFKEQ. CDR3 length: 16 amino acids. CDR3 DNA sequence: TGTGCCAGCAGCCAAGAGGGAGGACAGGGCAAAAATGAGCAGTTCTTC. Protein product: CASSQEGGQGKNEQFF.

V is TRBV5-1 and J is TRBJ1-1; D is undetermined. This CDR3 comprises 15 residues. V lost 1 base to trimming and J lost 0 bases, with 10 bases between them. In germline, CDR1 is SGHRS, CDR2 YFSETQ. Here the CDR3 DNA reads TGCGCCAGCAGCTTGTATGAGTTAGTGAACACTGAAGCTTTCTTT. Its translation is CASSLYELVNTEAFF.

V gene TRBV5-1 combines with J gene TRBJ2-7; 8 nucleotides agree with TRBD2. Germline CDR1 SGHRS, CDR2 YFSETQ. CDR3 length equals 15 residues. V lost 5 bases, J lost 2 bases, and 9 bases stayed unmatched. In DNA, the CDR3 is TGCGCCAGCAGTCCACTGGGGCGGGAGGCCTACGAGCAGTACTTC. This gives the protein CASSPLGREAYEQYF.

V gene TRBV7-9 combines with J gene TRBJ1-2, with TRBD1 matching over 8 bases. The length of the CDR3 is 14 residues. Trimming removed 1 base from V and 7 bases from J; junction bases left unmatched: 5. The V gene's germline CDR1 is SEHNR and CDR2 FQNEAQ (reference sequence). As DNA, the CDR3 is TGTGCCAGCAGCTTAGAAGGACAGGGTTCTGGCTACACCTTC. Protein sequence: CASSLEGQGSGYTF.